Shown below are 11 T cell receptor beta chains from a single sample sequenced in a study of blood T cell repertoires in COVID-19. Profiled with immunoSEQ multiplex PCR; TCRdb holds only in-frame clones, not every one. The table shows tens of thousands of clones, with 90% occurring only once. The sequencing sample was made of peripheral blood. All receptors derive from a man aged 18 to 30 with COVID-19, enrolled during active disease.

The gene calls are TRBV9 and TRBJ2-7, with a tentative D call TRBD1 (7 bases). V gave up 3 bases and J gave up 6 bases, with 13 bases separating them. This CDR3 is 13 amino acids long. The germline V gene has CDR1 SGDLS and CDR2 YYNGEE. For the CDR3, the DNA is TGTGCCAGCAGCGAGGCAGGGGGAGGCGAGCAGTACTTC. The encoded protein is CASSEAGGGEQYF.

The chain uses TRBV7-2 and TRBJ1-6, with D perhaps TRBD1 (5 bases). V lost 6 bases, J lost 0 bases, and 15 bases lay in between. The germline V gene encodes CDR1 SGHTA and CDR2 FQGNSA. The CDR3 loop spans 17 amino acids. The CDR3 nucleotides are TGTGCCAGCAGGGCTGCTAGGGGCAACTCCTATAATTCACCCCTCCACTTT. It specifies CASRAARGNSYNSPLHF.

The chain joins TRBV14 to TRBJ2-2, with 9 bases fitting TRBD1. The CDR3 totals 17 residues. Germline V gives CDR1 SGHDN, CDR2 FVKESK. The V and J ends lost 0 bases and 5 bases, in that order; junction bases with no gene match: 7. This CDR3 is CASSQDETGGYTGELFF. DNA of the CDR3: TGTGCCAGCAGCCAAGATGAGACAGGGGGTTATACCGGGGAGCTGTTTTTT.

This rearrangement joins TRBV6-5 to TRBJ2-7, with D tentatively TRBD2 (5 bases). Germline V gives CDR1 MNHEY, CDR2 SVGAGI. With 6 bases removed from V and 2 bases from J, the gap between germline ends came to 8 bases. The CDR3 totals 12 residues. The CDR3 sequence is CASSSLAYEQYF. Here the CDR3 DNA reads TGTGCCAGCAGCTCACTAGCCTACGAGCAGTACTTC.

The chain has TRBV13 and TRBJ1-1; TRBD1 aligns across 8 bases. CDR1 and CDR2 from the germline V gene are PRHDT and FYEKMQ (reference sequence). CDR3 length: 13 residues. Trimming at V came to 5 bases and at J to 8 bases, leaving 7 bases not matched to a gene. CDR3 bases: TGTGCCAGCAGCCCGGGACAGGCGATAGAAGCTTTCTTT. It encodes CASSPGQAIEAFF.

The chain links TRBV5-1 to TRBJ2-2; D may be TRBD2 (6 bases). Trimming left V 6 bases short and J 2 bases short, with 11 bases between. From germline, CDR1 is SGHRS and CDR2 YFSETQ. This CDR3 has 14 residues. The DNA for the CDR3 is TGCGCCAGCATCGGGACTTACAACACCGGGGAGCTGTTTTTT. Its protein is CASIGTYNTGELFF.

The V call is TRBV5-6, the J call TRBJ2-5; D gene ambiguous. Trimming removed 4 bases at V and 4 bases at J, with 11 bases between. The CDR3 is made up of 13 amino acids. Germline V gene lookup returns CDR1 SGHDT and CDR2 YYEEEE. As DNA, the CDR3 is TGTGCCAGCAGCCCCCCCACCGGAGAGACCCAGTACTTC. This sequence encodes CASSPPTGETQYF.

This clone showed up just once. V and J are TRBV7-9 and TRBJ2-5; 15 bases fit TRBD2. This CDR3 has 16 residues. With V trimmed by 5 bases and J by 3 bases, 4 bases remained unmatched. CDR1 is SEHNR, CDR2 FQNEAQ, per germline (reference sequence). The chain's CDR3 is CASSPWTSGREETQYF. CDR3 coding DNA: TGTGCCAGCAGCCCCTGGACTAGCGGGAGGGAAGAGACCCAGTACTTC.

This chain connects TRBV5-4 to TRBJ2-3; the match to TRBD2 covers 10 bases. Per the germline V gene, CDR1 is SGHNT and CDR2 is YYREEE (reference sequence). The junction had 4 bases not matched to a gene; V was cut back by 0 bases and J by 0 bases. This CDR3 region has 17 residues. The DNA for the CDR3 is TGTGCCAGCAGCTTGGGGCGGGGACTAGCGAGCACAGATACGCAGTATTTT. Translated, it gives CASSLGRGLASTDTQYF.

Only a few counts were recorded for this clone. The chain is built from TRBV11-2 and TRBJ2-7; TRBD2 agrees at 8 bases. V lost 5 bases and J lost 5; bases outside the gene matches: 11. CDR1 and CDR2 from the germline V gene are SGHAT and FQNNGV. The CDR3 sequence is 15 residues long. CDR3 coding DNA: TGTGCCAGCAGCCTGTTTCGTAAGACTAGCGACGAGCAGTACTTC. Translating it yields CASSLFRKTSDEQYF.

The chain employs TRBV6-2 or TRBV6-3 and TRBJ1-5; 7 nucleotides align to TRBD1. The V segment lost 6 bases and the J segment 5 bases; nucleotides outside the gene matches: 7. The CDR3 length is 14 residues. The germline V gene has CDR1 MNHEY and CDR2 SVGEGT. CDR3 nucleotides: TGTGCCAGCAGACCTCCAGGGGGAGATCAGCCCCAGCATTTT. Its protein is CASRPPGGDQPQHF.